The entry that follows covers one TCR beta chain sequence. The V end was cut by 5 bases, the J end by 7 bases, with 24 bases between. The CDR3 contains 17 residues. CDR1 and CDR2 (germline): MNHEY, SVGEGT. Per the study methods: Using reference gene primer amplification, nucleated cell counts were estimated. TCRdb's copy holds only in-frame clones and misses some; the assay was immunoSEQ multiplex PCR. The V and J calls and clone size are taken from that table; D and trimming were inferred from the DNA. Of about 150,000 clones listed, around nine tenths are singletons. The sample comes from a study of blood T cell repertoires in COVID-19.

V gene TRBV6-2 or TRBV6-3 combines with J gene TRBJ2-1; tentatively, D is TRBD1 (6 bases). The receptor comes from a man in his 60s with COVID-19, enrolled during active disease. Sequencing input: peripheral blood. The CDR3 protein is CASSADRRAGPRNEQFF. The CDR3 bases are TGTGCCAGCAGTGCCGACAGGAGAGCCGGCCCACGGAATGAGCAGTTCTTC.